This T cell receptor beta chain is from a study of T-cell reconstitution after alpha-beta-depleted transplantation in children. There are many counts of this clonotype. Antigen: not known. Preparation of the TCRbeta library was carried out with unique molecular identifiers. MiXCR, run by TCRdb on the PCR reads, gives a single entry per CDR3 protein. The repertoire includes a few hundred thousand distinct CDR3 sequences, approximately 12% of them detected once, and around 2.2% sits in the top ten. Points from the study as a whole: At around two months after transplant, the alpha-beta T cells were reportedly derived from several hundred expanded clones that came from non-depleted graft cells. Surviving recipient T cells and thymic progenitors underlay high day-60 TCRbeta diversity in some patients. Diversity and T-cell counts at one year after transplant derived mostly from new T cells.

CDR3 length equals 13 residues. Trimming left V 3 bases short and J 5 bases short, with 11 bases between. Germline V gives CDR1 SQVTM, CDR2 ANQGSEA. The sample consisted of PBMCs, mostly from graft donor cells, taken 360 days after TCRalphabeta/CD19-depleted stem cell transplant. The chain uses TRBV29-1 and TRBJ2-1; TRBD1 might be the D (6 bases). This clonotype originated in a male patient between 10 and 17 years old who had a stem cell transplant for acute myeloid leukemia, so the T cells may come from the graft donor. DNA for the CDR3: TGCAGCGTTGACGGGCAGGGGCACAATGAGCAGTTCTTC. As protein: CSVDGQGHNEQFF.